This TCR beta chain was sequenced during a study of cytotoxic CD8 clonotypes in ibrutinib-treated CLL (dated by TCRdb to the early 2020s). Concerning the study at large: The cohort was composed of roughly ten relapsed/refractory and around 15 treatment-naive patients; IGHV unmutated status was identified in some 17 patients. Responses were partial in around 24 patients and complete in 2; after median around 65 months follow-up, around 14 stayed in remission and approximately twelve progressed. Response samples were obtained after a median of approximately twelve months of treatment, with a range of roughly 6 to 40 months. On average, each sample had some 250,000 productive templates and roughly 95,000 productive rearrangements. Longitudinal samples were obtainable from about 30% of the roughly 90 participants in the trial. Cryopreserved peripheral blood mononuclear cells were obtained before treatment, at response, and at either sustained remission or disease progression. Patients were still on ibrutinib when every remission and progressive disease sample was collected.

For TCR beta library preparation, roughly 2 micrograms of genomic DNA was extracted from cryopreserved PBMCs. High-throughput TCR beta sequencing was performed on longitudinal blood samples from CLL patients receiving ibrutinib monotherapy. The patients took part in an open-label, single-center phase 2 trial of ibrutinib monotherapy. Points on this clone: The antigen this receptor binds is unknown. The sample holds no much larger clone one base away, and base qualities are not on file.

The CDR3, cysteine through phenylalanine, is 14 amino acids long. CDR3 DNA only is kept here, 42 bases in frame from base 1. V is clipped by 8 bases and J by 3 bases, and the sequence between their germline boundaries is 16 bases long. CDR1 is given as SEHNR and CDR2 as FQNEAQ, both from the germline V gene (reference sequence). Each clonotype received, on average, 10x coverage in deep resolution sequencing performed on a MiSeq, where the target depth lay between 1 in 1 million and 1 in 200,000 T cells. The immunoSEQ hsTCRB Kit was used to generate the TCR beta libraries. The authors processed their data as follows. ImmunoSEQ Data Assistant and ImmunoSEQ Analyzer were used for data analysis, and V, D and J genes were assigned according to IMGT definitions. Clonality, which ranges from 0 to 1, was calculated as one minus the normalized Shannon entropy of productive rearrangement frequencies. Only overrepresented clonotypes making up at least 0.05% of each patient's repertoire were included in the public clonotype analysis. Roughly 12 age-matched healthy donor repertoires from immuneACCESS were used as controls for clonality. The source is immuneACCESS, and TCRdb retained only in-frame sequences with V and J called. Part of the clones is not carried over; for the studies checked, unresolved V genes explain less than half of this, and the remainder is unexplained. D and trimming come from the DNA, and the V and J calls and clone size come from that table. The sample yields over 120,000 clones; around 80% were counted once. About 7.4% of the sample rests with the top ten.

The investigation overall reported the following: Baseline clonality exceeded that of age-matched healthy donors and correlated strongly with circulating CD8+ T-cell counts. Public clonotypes were rare and either shrank or stayed stable during treatment, and the rise in clonality at ibrutinib response reflected expansion of private clonotypes. An increase in clonality was observed at ibrutinib response, with clonality remaining stable during sustained remission and falling back toward baseline at progression. Sampling times were not matched between sustained-remission and progressing patients, and lymph node repertoires were not studied.

The receptor chain draws on TRBV7-9 and TRBJ1-2; TRBD1 could be the D gene, as 5 bases match. The source is a human donor with chronic lymphocytic leukemia. The sample here was PBMCs, taken after 36 months of ibrutinib treatment. The sequenced DNA is TGTGCCAGCTCTATCGGGGGGTCGGACTATGGCTACACCTTC. Protein translation: CASSIGGSDYGYTF.